These T cell receptor beta chains were read from a single sample in a study of long-term antiretroviral therapy in people with HIV. Clones were read by immunoSEQ multiplex PCR, and TCRdb kept only the in-frame ones, dropping some. The sample has some 24,000 clones, about four fifths seen once. The starting material was unsorted PBMCs, obtained 0.7 years before starting antiretroviral therapy. The receptors derive from a man between 25 and 39 years old with HIV. Both conserved end residues are part of each CDR3. Fields, in order: D gene, V gene, J gene, clone size, CDR3 protein, CDR3 DNA. The D gene is left open where the match is weak. The size entry is marked missing in some rows and otherwise reads once, few, many or a size class.

d_call: NA; v_call: TRBV9; j_call: TRBJ2-2; clone_size: NA; cdr3_aa: CASRRRDPDTGELFF; cdr3_nt: TGTGCCAGCAGACGCCGGGACCCCGACACCGGGGAGCTGTTTTTT
d_call: TRBD1; v_call: TRBV6-5; j_call: TRBJ2-2; clone_size: NA; cdr3_aa: CASSSYRGPNTGELFF; cdr3_nt: TGTGCCAGCAGTTCCTACAGGGGACCCAACACCGGGGAGCTGTTTTTT
d_call: TRBD2; v_call: TRBV4-3; j_call: TRBJ2-7; clone_size: NA; cdr3_aa: CASSQGAGGPSYEQYF; cdr3_nt: TGCGCCAGCAGCCAAGGAGCGGGAGGGCCCTCCTACGAGCAGTACTTC
d_call: NA; v_call: TRBV2; j_call: TRBJ1-5; clone_size: NA; cdr3_aa: CASRGGNRVQHF; cdr3_nt: TGTGCCAGCAGGGGGGGTAACAGGGTTCAGCATTTT
d_call: TRBD2; v_call: TRBV7-2; j_call: TRBJ2-7; clone_size: NA; cdr3_aa: CASTLSGGGSSYEQYF; cdr3_nt: TGTGCCAGCACCCTGTCGGGGGGGGGCAGCTCCTACGAGCAGTACTTC
d_call: NA; v_call: TRBV5-4; j_call: TRBJ2-2; clone_size: NA; cdr3_aa: CASSLGSGNTGELFF; cdr3_nt: TGTGCCAGCAGCTTGGGGTCAGGGAACACCGGGGAGCTGTTTTTT
d_call: TRBD1; v_call: TRBV28; j_call: TRBJ2-7; clone_size: NA; cdr3_aa: CASSWDRGPYEQYF; cdr3_nt: TGTGCCAGCAGTTGGGACAGGGGGCCCTACGAGCAGTACTTC
d_call: NA; v_call: TRBV30; j_call: TRBJ2-6; clone_size: NA; cdr3_aa: CAWSPGSSGANVLTF; cdr3_nt: TGTGCCTGGAGCCCCGGGAGCTCTGGGGCCAACGTCCTGACTTTC
d_call: TRBD2; v_call: TRBV7-2; j_call: TRBJ2-7; clone_size: NA; cdr3_aa: CASSLGPIAGGSYEQYF; cdr3_nt: TGTGCCAGCAGCTTAGGCCCAATAGCGGGGGGATCCTACGAGCAGTACTTC
d_call: NA; v_call: TRBV5-1; j_call: TRBJ1-2; clone_size: NA; cdr3_aa: CASSLGQGNYGYTF; cdr3_nt: TGCGCCAGCAGCTTGGGGCAGGGAAACTATGGCTACACCTTC
d_call: TRBD2; v_call: TRBV5-4; j_call: TRBJ2-1; clone_size: NA; cdr3_aa: CASSASGSNEQFF; cdr3_nt: TGTGCCAGCAGTGCTAGCGGGAGTAACGAGCAGTTCTTC
d_call: NA; v_call: TRBV11-2; j_call: TRBJ2-2; clone_size: NA; cdr3_aa: CASSLDRGAGELFF; cdr3_nt: TGTGCCAGCAGCTTAGACAGGGGTGCCGGGGAGCTGTTTTTT
d_call: NA; v_call: TRBV27; j_call: TRBJ1-1; clone_size: NA; cdr3_aa: CASSLGTNTEAFF; cdr3_nt: TGTGCCAGCAGTTTGGGCACGAACACTGAAGCTTTCTTT
d_call: NA; v_call: TRBV4-2; j_call: TRBJ1-6; clone_size: NA; cdr3_aa: CASSPEQRLYNSPLHF; cdr3_nt: TGTGCCAGCAGCCCTGAGCAAAGGCTTTATAATTCACCCCTCCACTTT
d_call: NA; v_call: TRBV11-1; j_call: TRBJ2-7; clone_size: NA; cdr3_aa: CASSLGRVNEQYF; cdr3_nt: TGTGCCAGCAGCTTAGGCAGGGTCAACGAGCAGTACTTC
d_call: NA; v_call: TRBV5-1; j_call: TRBJ2-7; clone_size: NA; cdr3_aa: CASSLAQDYEQYF; cdr3_nt: TGCGCCAGCAGCTTGGCCCAGGACTACGAGCAGTACTTC
d_call: NA; v_call: TRBV5-4; j_call: TRBJ2-5; clone_size: once; cdr3_aa: CASSLKHQGVSQYF; cdr3_nt: TGTGCCAGCAGCTTGAAGCACCAGGGAGTGTCCCAGTACTTC
d_call: TRBD1; v_call: TRBV12-5; j_call: TRBJ1-5; clone_size: once; cdr3_aa: CASGRTGSHQPQHF; cdr3_nt: TGTGCTAGTGGCCGGACAGGGTCCCATCAGCCCCAGCATTTT
d_call: TRBD1; v_call: TRBV2; j_call: TRBJ1-2; clone_size: NA; cdr3_aa: CASKGAGGHNYGYTF; cdr3_nt: TGTGCCAGCAAAGGAGCAGGGGGCCATAACTATGGCTACACCTTC
d_call: NA; v_call: TRBV5-4; j_call: TRBJ2-3; clone_size: NA; cdr3_aa: CASSLVTNKDTQYF; cdr3_nt: TGTGCCAGCAGCTTGGTCACGAACAAAGATACGCAGTATTTT
d_call: TRBD1; v_call: TRBV6-6; j_call: TRBJ1-1; clone_size: NA; cdr3_aa: CASSWDRALMNTEAFF; cdr3_nt: TGTGCCAGCAGTTGGGACAGGGCACTAATGAACACTGAAGCTTTCTTT
d_call: NA; v_call: TRBV6-5; j_call: TRBJ1-2; clone_size: once; cdr3_aa: CASSINRDENYGYTF; cdr3_nt: TGTGCCAGCAGTATAAACCGGGACGAAAACTATGGCTACACCTTC
d_call: NA; v_call: TRBV11-2; j_call: TRBJ2-2; clone_size: NA; cdr3_aa: CASSAVGGNTGELFF; cdr3_nt: TGTGCCAGCAGCGCGGTGGGGGGGAACACCGGGGAGCTGTTTTTT
d_call: NA; v_call: TRBV9; j_call: TRBJ2-3; clone_size: NA; cdr3_aa: CASSLSTDTQYF; cdr3_nt: TGTGCCAGCAGCTTAAGCACAGATACGCAGTATTTT
d_call: TRBD1; v_call: TRBV19; j_call: TRBJ1-5; clone_size: few; cdr3_aa: CATTIRQGTNQPQHF; cdr3_nt: TGTGCCACGACAATTAGACAGGGGACGAATCAGCCCCAGCATTTT
d_call: NA; v_call: TRBV5-1; j_call: TRBJ2-3; clone_size: NA; cdr3_aa: CASSLGGPFTDTQYF; cdr3_nt: TGCGCCAGCAGCTTGGGAGGGCCCTTCACAGATACGCAGTATTTT
d_call: NA; v_call: TRBV6-1; j_call: TRBJ2-7; clone_size: once; cdr3_aa: CASSRTEFYEQYF; cdr3_nt: TGTGCCAGCAGTAGGACAGAGTTCTACGAGCAGTACTTC
d_call: TRBD1; v_call: TRBV14; j_call: TRBJ2-7; clone_size: NA; cdr3_aa: CASSRDRGFREQYF; cdr3_nt: TGTGCCAGCAGTCGGGACAGGGGATTTCGCGAGCAGTACTTC
d_call: TRBD1; v_call: TRBV10-3; j_call: TRBJ2-2; clone_size: NA; cdr3_aa: CATNRGSNTGELFF; cdr3_nt: TGTGCCACCAACAGGGGGTCGAACACCGGGGAGCTGTTTTTT
d_call: TRBD1; v_call: TRBV2; j_call: TRBJ1-5; clone_size: NA; cdr3_aa: CASTPIWTGEGNQPQHF; cdr3_nt: TGTGCCAGCACCCCGATCTGGACAGGGGAAGGCAATCAGCCCCAGCATTTT
d_call: TRBD2; v_call: TRBV28; j_call: TRBJ2-1; clone_size: NA; cdr3_aa: CASSSSPGLAGGLRYEQFF; cdr3_nt: TGTGCCAGCAGTTCCTCCCCGGGACTAGCGGGAGGGCTGAGGTATGAGCAGTTCTTC
d_call: TRBD1; v_call: TRBV9; j_call: TRBJ1-1; clone_size: NA; cdr3_aa: CASSKGQFTEAFF; cdr3_nt: TGTGCCAGCAGCAAGGGACAGTTCACTGAAGCTTTCTTT
d_call: NA; v_call: TRBV28; j_call: TRBJ1-4; clone_size: once; cdr3_aa: CASSPHPWGTNEKLFF; cdr3_nt: TGTGCCAGCAGTCCCCACCCTTGGGGCACTAATGAAAAACTGTTTTTT
d_call: NA; v_call: TRBV7-8; j_call: TRBJ2-1; clone_size: NA; cdr3_aa: CASSFGAASYNEQFF; cdr3_nt: TGTGCCAGCAGCTTCGGCGCGGCCTCCTACAATGAGCAGTTCTTC
d_call: NA; v_call: TRBV7-2; j_call: TRBJ2-1; clone_size: NA; cdr3_aa: CASSPSRDSYEQFF; cdr3_nt: TGTGCCAGCAGCCCTTCTAGGGATAGCTACGAGCAGTTCTTC
d_call: TRBD1; v_call: TRBV5-1; j_call: TRBJ1-1; clone_size: NA; cdr3_aa: CASSTNRGLGNTEAFF; cdr3_nt: TGCGCCAGCAGCACAAACAGGGGGCTCGGGAACACTGAAGCTTTCTTT
d_call: NA; v_call: TRBV28; j_call: TRBJ1-5; clone_size: NA; cdr3_aa: CASDSGTLYQPQHF; cdr3_nt: TGTGCCAGCGATTCCGGGACACTTTATCAGCCCCAGCATTTT
d_call: TRBD1; v_call: TRBV7-6; j_call: TRBJ2-3; clone_size: NA; cdr3_aa: CASSPSLGRGQGAMDTQYF; cdr3_nt: TGTGCCAGCAGCCCCTCGCTAGGGCGGGGACAGGGGGCCATGGATACGCAGTATTTT
d_call: TRBD1; v_call: TRBV19; j_call: TRBJ1-2; clone_size: few; cdr3_aa: CAARTGNYGYTF; cdr3_nt: TGTGCCGCTCGGACAGGCAACTATGGCTACACCTTC
d_call: NA; v_call: TRBV9; j_call: TRBJ2-7; clone_size: NA; cdr3_aa: CASSTGQTREINEQYF; cdr3_nt: TGTGCCAGCAGCACCGGGCAGACCCGGGAAATCAACGAGCAGTACTTC
d_call: TRBD1; v_call: TRBV6-1; j_call: TRBJ1-2; clone_size: NA; cdr3_aa: CASRSQGVGNYGYTF; cdr3_nt: TGTGCCAGCAGATCGCAGGGGGTAGGGAACTATGGCTACACCTTC